Below are 3 T cell receptor beta chains sequenced from a single sample in a study of OX40 agonist ivuxolimab in advanced cancers. Method: immunoSEQ multiplex PCR; TCRdb's copy keeps in-frame clones and lacks some. The data contain approximately 66,000 clones, roughly 85% of them singletons. Sequenced here: CD4+ or CD8+ T cells sorted from blood, sampled in a trial of the OX40 agonist ivuxolimab. All receptors derive from an adult with an advanced solid tumor such as melanoma, head and neck, liver or kidney cancer.

This sequence joins TRBV7-2 and TRBJ2-7, with TRBD2 identical over 7 bases. V lost 4 bases, J lost 0 bases, and 9 bases stayed unmatched. Looked up from germline, CDR1 is SGHTA and CDR2 is FQGNSA. This CDR3 contains 16 residues. The CDR3 spells CASSSGRGRNSYEQYF. The CDR3 nucleotides are TGTGCCAGCAGCTCGGGGAGGGGACGGAACTCCTACGAGCAGTACTTC.

The CDR3 DNA reads TGTGCCAGCAGCTTAGGGTCGGCGAACTATGGCTACACCTTC. Amino acids: CASSLGSANYGYTF. The V and J genes are TRBV5-5 and TRBJ1-2; the D is unclear. The length of the CDR3 is 14 residues. Trimming pared 2 bases from V and 2 bases from J, leaving 10 bases between. The germline gives CDR1 SGHKS, CDR2 YYEKEE (reference sequence).

The rearrangement uses TRBV5-1 and TRBJ2-5, with D possibly being TRBD2 (6 bases). V was trimmed by 0 bases and J by 5 bases, leaving 14 bases between them. The CDR3 contains 15 residues. Germline CDR1 reads SGHRS; CDR2 reads YFSETQ. The chain's CDR3 is CASSLGIAVRETQYF. The CDR3 DNA sequence: TGCGCCAGCAGCTTGGGAATAGCGGTTCGGGAGACCCAGTACTTC.